Listed here are 2 T cell receptor beta chains from one sample, sequenced in a study of control samples from healthy donors and cancer patients. Libraries were prepared by immunoSEQ multiplex PCR; TCRdb keeps only in-frame clonotypes and omits some of them. The sample comprises approximately 90,000 clones, more than 70% of which are singletons, and approximately 2% rests with the top ten. Sequenced material: blood. Source of these receptors: a woman between 40 and 50 years old in good health.

The chain has TRBV11-3 and TRBJ2-5; 10 nucleotides agree with TRBD2. Germline trimming cut 1 base from V and 5 bases from J; bases unmatched to any gene: 1. CDR3 size: 14 residues. Germline V gene data show CDR1 as SGHNT and CDR2 as YENEEA. In DNA, the CDR3 is TGTGCCAGCAGCTTAGCGGGACTAGCGGAGACCCAGTACTTC. Its protein product is CASSLAGLAETQYF.

The chain employs TRBV30 and TRBJ1-2; the match to TRBD1 covers 7 bases. CDR1 GTSNPN and CDR2 SVGIG come from the germline V gene (reference sequence). The CDR3 length is 14 residues. With V trimmed by 4 bases and J by 2 bases, 7 bases remained unmatched. Here the CDR3 DNA reads TGTGCCTGGAACTCTCTACAGGGGAACTATGGCTACACCTTC. This encodes CAWNSLQGNYGYTF.